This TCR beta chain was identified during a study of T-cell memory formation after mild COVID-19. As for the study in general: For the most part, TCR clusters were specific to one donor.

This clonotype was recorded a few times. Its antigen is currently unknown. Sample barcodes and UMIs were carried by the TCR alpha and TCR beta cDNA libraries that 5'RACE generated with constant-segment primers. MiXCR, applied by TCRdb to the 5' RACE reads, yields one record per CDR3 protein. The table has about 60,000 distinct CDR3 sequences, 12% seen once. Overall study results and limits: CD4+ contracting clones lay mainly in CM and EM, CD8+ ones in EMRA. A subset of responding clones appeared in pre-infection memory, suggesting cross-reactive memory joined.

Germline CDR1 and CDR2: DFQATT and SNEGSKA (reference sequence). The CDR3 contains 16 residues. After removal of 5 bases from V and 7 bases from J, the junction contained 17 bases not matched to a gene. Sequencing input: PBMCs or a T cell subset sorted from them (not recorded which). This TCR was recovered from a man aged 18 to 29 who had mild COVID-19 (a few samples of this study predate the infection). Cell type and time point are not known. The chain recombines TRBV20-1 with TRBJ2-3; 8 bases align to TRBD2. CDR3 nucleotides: TGCAGTGCTCCCGAGACCTCTCGCGGGGGGTCGAATACGCAGTATTTT. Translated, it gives CSAPETSRGGSNTQYF.